This T cell receptor (beta chain) came from a study of T cells in Graves' hyperthyroidism and ophthalmopathy. Template material for amplifying TCR beta CDR3 regions consisted of RNA transcripts. When the TCR CDR3 underwent first-round RT-PCR, the HTBI primer set was used. TCRdb reprocessed the multiplex PCR reads via MiXCR and lists one record per CDR3 protein. The sample includes approximately 600,000 distinct CDR3 sequences, about 14% of them seen just once. Notes on the study in general: Most thyroid clonotypes expanded above 0.001 appeared in blood too.

This CDR3 contains 14 residues. V gave up 6 bases and J gave up 2 bases; unmatched junction bases: 4. Uncontrolled infection, other autoimmune disease, pregnancy or lactation barred patients from enrollment. Diagnosing involved the use of clinical symptoms, serum thyroxine and TRAb, thyroid ultrasound and orbital computed tomography. Before ophthalmopathy appeared, progressors gave blood at initial hyperthyroidism diagnosis. In its sample, this clonotype was seen many times. Its antigen is unidentified. Sequencing was done on a sample of blood. The receptor was isolated from a woman in her twenties or thirties with Graves' hyperthyroidism that later progressed to Graves' ophthalmopathy. This chain links TRBV12-3 or TRBV12-4 with TRBJ2-7; TRBD1 matches 10 bases. CDR3 coding DNA: TGTGCCAGCAGGACCGGGACAGGGGCCTACGAGCAGTACTTC. It encodes CASRTGTGAYEQYF.